The sequence of this T cell receptor (beta chain) was determined in a study of PD-1 blockade in classical Hodgkin lymphoma. On the study more broadly: Patients in the cohort were put on intravenous nivolumab, 3 mg/kg every 2 weeks.

Worth noting for this clone: Its specificity is not known.

In every patient, relapse followed autologous stem cell transplantation, while exposure to brentuximab vedotin differed. The study purified CD4+ T cells from thawed PBMCs using magnetic negative selection. Complete response, partial response or progressive disease was each patient's best response. The CDR3 consists of 14 residues. The V gene lost 3 bases and the J gene lost 2 bases, with 10 bases spanning the gap. The germline V gene encodes CDR1 SGHVS and CDR2 FNYEAQ. TCRdb's table, derived via immunoSEQ multiplex PCR, lists solely in-frame clones and lacks some. The sample has tens of thousands of clones, 85% seen once; the top ten hold about 2.2%. Overall study findings and caveats: By cycle point C4D1, TCR diversity had risen significantly in CD4+ cells (but not CD8+ cells). Reports described newly diagnosed patients as having lower baseline TCR diversity than healthy donors.

Sequenced here: CD4+ T cells from blood, sampled at baseline. The sequence was collected from a human donor with classical Hodgkin lymphoma. The rearrangement links TRBV7-6 to TRBJ2-5, with D maybe TRBD2 (6 bases). In DNA form, the CDR3 reads TGTGCCAGCAGCTTGAACAGCGGGCAAGAGACCCAGTACTTC. This encodes CASSLNSGQETQYF.